This is a list of T cell receptor beta chains from one sample in a study of TIL therapy for anti-PD-1-resistant metastatic lung cancer. The assay was immunoSEQ multiplex PCR, and TCRdb's table has in-frame clones only and misses some. This sample has fewer than 15,000 clones, with roughly three fifths found just once. The specimen was tumor tissue, collected at baseline. Source of these receptors: a woman aged 30-79 years with non-small cell lung cancer. Each CDR3 is given with its conserved first and last residue. A D gene is named only where the DNA matches it firmly. The size entry is marked missing in some rows and otherwise reads once, few, many or a size class.

.,TRBJ1-1,TRBV5-1,17,.,CASSLDERGAWYTEAFF,TGCGCCAGCAGCTTGGACGAGCGAGGGGCCTGGTACACTGAAGCTTTCTTT
.,TRBJ2-7,TRBV14,15,few,CASSQNRGGTYEQYF,TGTGCCAGCAGCCAAAACAGGGGAGGGACCTACGAGCAGTACTTC
TRBD2,TRBJ2-1,TRBV27,16,.,CASLPRLAGGRDEQFF,TGTGCCAGCCTCCCCCGACTAGCGGGGGGGCGCGATGAGCAGTTCTTC
TRBD1,TRBJ2-1,TRBV25-1,15,.,CASSETGRAINEQFF,TGTGCCAGCAGTGAGACAGGGCGCGCGATCAATGAGCAGTTCTTC
.,TRBJ1-5,TRBV6-1,14,.,CASSEPAVNQPQHF,TGTGCCAGCAGTGAACCGGCAGTCAATCAGCCCCAGCATTTT
.,TRBJ1-3,TRBV11-2,14,.,CASSLAGFGNTIYF,TGTGCCAGCAGCTTAGCAGGGTTCGGTAACACCATATATTTT
.,TRBJ2-7,TRBV6-1,12,.,CASSKEFYEQYF,TGTGCCAGCAGTAAGGAGTTCTACGAGCAGTACTTC
.,TRBJ1-2,TRBV6-1,15,.,CASSEGSASNYGYTF,TGTGCCAGCAGTGAAGGGTCGGCTTCTAACTATGGCTACACCTTC
TRBD1,TRBJ1-6,TRBV7-8,16,.,CASSPQGAHLNSPLHF,TGTGCCAGCAGCCCCCAGGGGGCACACCTTAATTCACCCCTCCACTTT
TRBD1,TRBJ2-7,TRBV5-1,14,.,CASGTGENTYEQYF,TGCGCCAGCGGGACAGGGGAGAACACCTACGAGCAGTACTTC
.,TRBJ1-1,TRBV5-1,16,.,CASKSTSGILNTEAFF,TGCGCCAGCAAGTCAACATCAGGCATTTTGAACACTGAAGCTTTCTTT
.,TRBJ2-5,TRBV5-1,14,few,CASRSTSTQETQYF,TGCGCCAGCAGGAGCACATCAACCCAAGAGACCCAGTACTTC
.,TRBJ1-1,TRBV6-5,13,few,CASSYGKDTEAFF,TGTGCCAGCAGTTACGGCAAGGACACTGAAGCTTTCTTT
.,TRBJ2-1,TRBV29-1,14,medium-sized,CSVADNDQNNEQFF,TGCAGCGTCGCCGATAATGACCAAAACAATGAGCAGTTCTTC
TRBD2,TRBJ2-7,TRBV6-1,15,.,CASSPGTSGSHEQYF,TGTGCCAGCAGCCCCGGGACTAGCGGGAGTCACGAGCAGTACTTC
.,TRBJ1-1,TRBV5-6,14,.,CASSLRGLGTEAFF,TGTGCCAGCAGCTTGAGGGGTTTGGGCACTGAAGCTTTCTTT
.,TRBJ2-7,TRBV28,14,.,CASSLVQDSYEQYF,TGTGCCAGCAGTTTGGTCCAGGATTCCTACGAGCAGTACTTC
.,TRBJ1-1,TRBV6-5,14,few,CASTKIVGLFEAFF,TGTGCCAGCACCAAGATAGTTGGTCTCTTTGAAGCTTTCTTT
TRBD2,TRBJ2-3,TRBV27,16,medium-sized,CASSPGLAGTTDTQYF,TGTGCCAGCAGTCCCGGACTAGCGGGAACTACAGATACGCAGTATTTT
.,TRBJ1-5,TRBV7-2,15,.,CASSLDGGRGQPQHF,TGTGCCAGCAGCTTAGACGGCGGGCGGGGGCAGCCCCAGCATTTT
.,TRBJ2-6,TRBV5-1,15,few,CASRPQYSGANVLTF,TGCGCCAGTCGGCCCCAATACTCTGGGGCCAACGTCCTGACTTTC
.,TRBJ2-5,TRBV5-1,15,.,CASSLGTEAQETQYF,TGCGCCAGCAGCTTGGGTACAGAAGCCCAAGAGACCCAGTACTTC
.,TRBJ2-2,TRBV5-4,15,.,CASSFGERITGELFF,TGTGCCAGCAGCTTCGGAGAGCGAATAACCGGGGAGCTGTTTTTT
.,TRBJ1-5,TRBV6-6,14,.,CASSYLPHNQPQHF,TGTGCCAGCAGTTACCTTCCTCACAATCAGCCCCAGCATTTT
.,TRBJ2-7,TRBV30,14,.,CAWSMGGAIWEQYF,TGTGCCTGGAGTATGGGGGGGGCCATTTGGGAGCAGTACTTC
.,TRBJ1-2,TRBV4-2,15,.,CASSLGVTAGDGYTF,TGTGCCAGCAGCTTGGGGGTCACCGCCGGGGATGGCTACACCTTC
TRBD2,TRBJ2-1,TRBV10-1,17,.,CASSEEGLAGGFNEQFF,TGCGCCAGCAGTGAGGAGGGACTAGCGGGGGGCTTCAATGAGCAGTTCTTC
.,TRBJ2-7,TRBV7-9,15,once,CASSFGGLSSYEQYF,TGTGCCAGCAGCTTCGGGGGATTAAGCTCCTACGAGCAGTACTTC
TRBD1,TRBJ1-1,TRBV18,16,.,CASSPGTGDLGDEAFF,TGTGCCAGCTCACCGGGGACAGGGGATCTCGGTGATGAAGCTTTCTTT
.,TRBJ1-5,TRBV28,13,few,CASSLPGHQPQHF,TGTGCCAGCAGTTTACCAGGGCATCAGCCCCAGCATTTT
TRBD1,TRBJ1-2,TRBV29-1,13,.,CSVTTGQASGYTF,TGCAGCGTTACCACTGGACAGGCATCTGGCTACACCTTC
.,TRBJ1-1,TRBV6-1,13,.,CASSYIGHTEAFF,TGTGCCAGCAGTTATATTGGTCATACTGAAGCTTTCTTT
.,TRBJ1-2,TRBV9,16,few,CASSEDPWTMRYGYTF,TGTGCCAGCAGCGAGGACCCCTGGACAATGCGCTATGGCTACACCTTC
TRBD1,TRBJ1-1,TRBV4-1,16,.,CASSPGQGRLNTEAFF,TGCGCCAGCAGCCCAGGACAGGGGCGCCTGAACACTGAAGCTTTCTTT
.,TRBJ2-2,TRBV9,16,once,CASSVGTRGNTGELFF,TGTGCCAGCAGCGTAGGGACGAGGGGGAACACCGGGGAGCTGTTTTTT
TRBD2,TRBJ2-1,TRBV11-2,16,.,CASSLDPSGRAPEQFF,TGTGCCAGCAGCTTAGATCCTAGCGGGAGGGCCCCTGAGCAGTTCTTC
.,TRBJ2-5,TRBV11-2,16,.,CASSLTGTRTQETQYF,TGTGCCAGCAGCTTAACGGGGACCCGAACCCAAGAGACCCAGTACTTC
TRBD1,TRBJ2-6,TRBV27,15,once,CASTRTGAGANVLTF,TGTGCCAGCACCCGGACAGGGGCTGGGGCCAACGTCCTGACTTTC
.,TRBJ2-7,TRBV5-1,13,.,CASSFSQQGEQYF,TGCGCCAGCAGCTTCTCCCAGCAGGGCGAGCAGTACTTC
TRBD1,TRBJ1-6,TRBV7-9,15,few,CASGQASSYNSPLHF,TGTGCCAGTGGACAGGCCAGCTCCTATAATTCACCCCTCCACTTT
.,TRBJ1-5,TRBV10-1,12,.,CASSGSREAQHF,TGCGCCAGCAGTGGCTCTCGGGAGGCCCAGCATTTT
.,TRBJ2-1,TRBV7-9,15,.,CASSFGSRNYNEQFF,TGTGCCAGCAGCTTCGGTTCTAGAAACTACAATGAGCAGTTCTTC